The clone carrying this T cell receptor (beta chain) was seen a few times. Antigen specificity is unknown. The source of the sample is a study of blood T cells in healthy people across ages. Study-wide background: Template-switching capture recovered about one barcoded beta molecule per two T cells. Findings of the study overall: Strongly correlated with naive T cell percentage was TCR beta diversity.

A second about 6 to 11 cycle PCR used barcoded and J-beta primers. TCRdb processed the 5' RACE reads anew with MiXCR; each CDR3 protein has one entry. The sample has around 940,000 distinct CDR3 sequences, just over 50% seen once; the top ten hold over 20%. In germline, CDR1 is MNHEY, CDR2 SMNVEV (reference sequence). This CDR3 contains 13 residues. The V end lost 5 bases, the J end lost 6 bases, and 14 bases lay between the germline ends. The sample providers were healthy Caucasian people from Russia, aged about 6 to 90. Sequencing was carried out using blood. This clonotype was sampled from a woman aged 55-69 years in good health. This chain connects TRBV27 to TRBJ2-7; TRBD1 might be the D (5 bases). The CDR3 sequence: CASSVTAHGEQYF. CDR3 nucleotides: TGTGCCAGCAGTGTGACAGCCCACGGCGAGCAGTACTTC.